These 17 T cell receptor beta chains share one sample of origin, sequenced in a study of blood T cell repertoires in COVID-19 (dated by TCRdb to between 2020 and 2021). Libraries were prepared through the immunoSEQ multiplex PCR assay. Drawn from immuneACCESS, this table holds only the in-frame rearrangements with V and J called that TCRdb kept. Clones are partly lost; checked studies trace under half to an unresolved V gene and leave the rest unexplained. The sample table shows 250,000 or so clones, and approximately 89% are seen once. 2.8% of the sample belongs to the ten largest clones. Material for sequencing was PBMCs or T cells enriched from blood (not recorded which). The receptors were gathered from a man in his forties or fifties who had been exposed to COVID-19.

J is TRBJ1-1 and V is TRBV24-1, with D possibly being TRBD1 (5 bases). The CDR3 has 13 residues. Germline CDR1 reads KGHDR; CDR2 reads SFDVKD. V was cut by 7 bases and J by 1 base, with 9 bases left in between. This CDR3 reads CATSRGTNTEAFF. CDR3 coding DNA: TGTGCCACCAGCCGGGGGACGAACACTGAAGCTTTCTTT.

This chain connects TRBV27 to TRBJ2-7, with TRBD1 identical over 10 bases. Per germline, CDR1 MNHEY and CDR2 SMNVEV (reference sequence). The CDR3 is made up of 15 amino acids. The V gene end was trimmed by 5 bases and the J gene end by 3 bases; junction bases not matched to a gene: 7. As DNA, the CDR3 is TGTGCCAGCAGTCCTGGACAGGGGGGACTCTACGAGCAGTACTTC. Translating gives CASSPGQGGLYEQYF.

This clone has a single count. The chain has TRBV7-9 and TRBJ2-7, with 7 nucleotides matching TRBD1. Germline V gene data show CDR1 as SEHNR and CDR2 as FQNEAQ (reference sequence). The V gene end was trimmed by 7 bases and the J gene end by 5 bases; junction bases not matched to a gene: 8. CDR3 length: 13 residues. CDR3 in DNA: TGTGCCAGCACCTTTTATACAGGGGACGAGCAGTACTTC. It translates to CASTFYTGDEQYF.

The genes are TRBV5-6 and TRBJ1-1; 8 positions agree with TRBD1. The CDR3 is made up of 15 amino acids. The germline V gene encodes CDR1 SGHDT and CDR2 YYEEEE. V dropped 1 base and J dropped 3; count of bases not matched to a gene: 5. CDR3 residues: CASSLREQGDTEAFF. CDR3 nucleotides: TGTGCCAGCAGCTTGAGGGAACAGGGGGACACTGAAGCTTTCTTT.

The rearrangement uses TRBV5-6 and TRBJ2-5, with TRBD2 identical over 7 bases. Unmatched junction bases numbered 11, after V lost 1 base and J lost 5 bases. Germline V lookup: CDR1 SGHDT, CDR2 YYEEEE. The CDR3 covers 16 residues. CDR3 nucleotides: TGTGCCAGCAGCTTGCTCCTCGCGGGAGATAACGAGACCCAGTACTTC. Protein sequence: CASSLLLAGDNETQYF.

The genes are TRBV7-3 and TRBJ2-5, with D tentatively TRBD2 (7 bases). Germline-derived CDR1 and CDR2 are SGHTA and FQGTGA. The CDR3 spans 15 residues. V was trimmed by 4 bases and J by 2 bases, leaving 14 bases between them. For the CDR3, the DNA is TGTGCCAGCAGCTCCCTAGGGGGGGCACAAGAGACCCAGTACTTC. This codes for CASSSLGGAQETQYF.

The V and J genes are TRBV14 and TRBJ1-1; 10 nucleotides match TRBD1. The V gene end was trimmed by 4 bases and the J gene end by 4 bases; junction bases not matched to a gene: 12. CDR1 SGHDN and CDR2 FVKESK come from the germline V gene. The length of the CDR3 is 17 residues. CDR3 amino acids: CASSLVPGQGRSTEAFF. CDR3 sequence (DNA): TGTGCCAGCAGCCTAGTCCCGGGACAGGGGCGGTCCACTGAAGCTTTCTTT.

The chain uses TRBV11-2 and TRBJ2-2; 7 positions agree with TRBD2. The V and J ends lost 0 bases and 6 bases, in that order; junction bases with no gene match: 13. CDR3 length equals 18 residues. Germline V gene data show CDR1 as SGHAT and CDR2 as FQNNGV. The CDR3 bases are TGTGCCAGCAGCTTAGACGTAGGAGGGAGGGCCGGGGCCGGGGAGCTGTTTTTT. This gives the protein CASSLDVGGRAGAGELFF.

The rearrangement links TRBV27 to TRBJ2-1, with 9 bases matching TRBD1. From germline, CDR1 is MNHEY and CDR2 SMNVEV (reference sequence). V was pared by 4 bases and J by 3 bases, with 10 bases of the junction left unmatched. This CDR3 is built from 17 residues. CDR3: CASSSPPGTGNYNEQFF. In nucleotides, the CDR3 is TGTGCCAGCAGTTCCCCCCCCGGGACAGGGAACTACAATGAGCAGTTCTTC.

This chain joins TRBV28 and TRBJ1-1, with D perhaps TRBD1 (6 bases). V was trimmed by 8 bases and J by 3 bases, leaving 19 bases between them. The CDR3 totals 15 residues. Per the germline V gene, CDR1 is MDHEN and CDR2 is SYDVKM. The CDR3: CASGSAGTLDTEAFF. For the CDR3, the DNA is TGTGCCAGCGGGTCCGCCGGGACACTGGACACTGAAGCTTTCTTT.

This sequence joins TRBV7-2 and TRBJ2-7, with 8 bases lining up with TRBD2. In germline, CDR1 is SGHTA, CDR2 FQGNSA. This CDR3 contains 14 residues. V lost 4 bases and J lost 2; bases outside the gene matches: 4. The CDR3 is CASSSPGLAYEQYF. In DNA, the CDR3 is TGTGCCAGCAGCTCCCCGGGACTAGCCTACGAGCAGTACTTC.

V gene TRBV6-2 or TRBV6-3 combines with J gene TRBJ2-7, with a possible D match to TRBD2 (6 bases). V lost 5 bases, J lost 7 bases, and 21 bases lay in between. The germline V gene encodes CDR1 MNHEY and CDR2 SVGEGT. This CDR3 spans 15 amino acids. This CDR3 reads CASSRPSARTVEQYF. The CDR3 DNA reads as TGTGCCAGCAGTCGACCTAGCGCCCGAACTGTTGAGCAGTACTTC.

This clone was detected once. The rearrangement uses TRBV12-5 and TRBJ2-7; 8 nucleotides line up with TRBD1. The germline CDR1 and CDR2 sequences are LGHNT and FRNRAP. The V and J ends lost 6 bases and 0 bases, in that order; junction bases with no gene match: 4. The CDR3 runs to 14 residues. This CDR3 is CASGKTGASYEQYF. CDR3 coding DNA: TGTGCTAGTGGCAAGACAGGGGCCTCCTACGAGCAGTACTTC. Variable domain in full (rest from reference TRBV12-5 and TRBJ2-7): DARVTQTPRHKVTEMGQEVTMRCQPILGHNTVFWYRQTMMQGLELLAYFRNRAPLDDSGMPKDRFSAEMPDATLATLKIQPSEPRDSAVYFCASGKTGASYEQYFGPGTRLTVT.

The rearrangement uses TRBV7-9 and TRBJ1-2, with D perhaps TRBD1 (5 bases). CDR3 length: 14 residues. The germline gives CDR1 SEHNR, CDR2 FQNEAQ (reference sequence). The V end was cut by 4 bases, the J end by 5 bases, with 14 bases between. CDR3 loop: CASSWSGGRYGYTF. CDR3 DNA: TGTGCCAGCAGCTGGAGCGGGGGGAGGTATGGCTACACCTTC.

The chain uses TRBV9 and TRBJ1-1; no clear D gene. Germline loops: CDR1 SGDLS, CDR2 YYNGEE. Trimming pared 0 bases from V and 1 base from J, leaving 7 bases between. The CDR3 loop spans 14 amino acids. Here the CDR3 reads CASSVGAANTEAFF. The CDR3 bases are TGTGCCAGCAGCGTAGGGGCAGCGAACACTGAAGCTTTCTTT.

This clone appeared a single time. The chain has TRBV18 and TRBJ2-7, with TRBD2 matching over 12 bases. The CDR3 has 18 residues. The trim removed 3 bases at V and 2 bases at J, leaving 11 bases unmatched. From germline, CDR1 is KGHSH and CDR2 LQKENI. CDR3 residues: CASSPLPTTSGGTYEQYF. CDR3 nucleotide sequence: TGTGCCAGCTCACCGCTTCCAACTACTAGCGGGGGGACCTACGAGCAGTACTTC.

This chain uses TRBV28 with TRBJ2-7; 12 nucleotides line up with TRBD1. Trimming at V came to 11 bases and at J to 5 bases, leaving 7 bases not matched to a gene. CDR3 length: 13 amino acids. Germline V gives CDR1 MDHEN, CDR2 SYDVKM. The CDR3 is CASIGTGGHEQYF. As DNA, the CDR3 is TGTGCCTCCATCGGGACAGGGGGCCACGAGCAGTACTTC.